This TCR beta chain was obtained from a study of T cell responses to AZD1222 COVID-19 vaccine. Study-level results: Baseline antibody screening turned up just a handful of seropositive AZD1222 recipients. Donors were mostly white British, more females; clonal diversity possibly underestimated. Among spike-specific TCRs, nearly half reportedly target unmutated variant regions.

The assay was immunoSEQ multiplex PCR, and TCRdb's table has in-frame clones only and misses some. The sample shows roughly 150,000 clones, roughly 85% of them seen only once. This clone appeared a single time. Its antigen is currently unknown. The sequenced sample was peripheral blood, obtained on day 0 of AZD1222 vaccination. This receptor was taken from an adult in good health.

The DNA for the CDR3 is TGTGCCAGCTCACCTCCCAATTTTGGGAACTCCTACAATGAGCAGTTCTTC. It encodes CASSPPNFGNSYNEQFF. This rearrangement joins TRBV18 to TRBJ2-1; D uncertain. V lost 3 bases, J lost 0 bases, and 15 bases lay in between. The V gene's germline CDR1 is KGHSH and CDR2 LQKENI. There are 17 residues in the CDR3. The full variable domain, its missing parts supplied by reference TRBV18 and TRBJ2-1, is NAGVMQNPRHLVRRRGQEARLRCSPMKGHSHVYWYRQLPEEGLKFMVYLQKENIIDESGMPKERFSAEFPKEGPSILRIQQVVRGDSAAYFCASSPPNFGNSYNEQFFGPGTRLTVL.